These 6 T cell receptor beta chains were sequenced from one sample in a study of blood T cell repertoires in COVID-19. Measured with immunoSEQ multiplex PCR; TCRdb has only the in-frame clones, and not every one. This table holds roughly 410,000 clones, more than 70% found once. Sample: peripheral blood. These receptor sequences come from a woman aged 60-75 years with COVID-19, enrolled during active disease.

V and J are TRBV3-1 (or the pseudogene TRBV3-2) and TRBJ1-6, with D hard to call. The CDR3 covers 13 residues. V lost 1 base and J lost 11, with 9 bases in between. Germline V gives CDR1 LGHDT, CDR2 YNNKEL (reference sequence). The DNA of the CDR3 is TGTGCCAGCAGCCAAGCCCAGTCTGCACCCCTCCACTTT. It specifies CASSQAQSAPLHF.

This chain connects TRBV5-1 to TRBJ1-5; 7 bases align to TRBD1. V lost 4 bases to trimming and J lost 4 bases; unmatched junction nucleotides: 8. In germline, CDR1 is SGHRS, CDR2 YFSETQ. This CDR3 has 15 residues. The CDR3 coding sequence is TGCGCCAGCAGCCCTATGACAGGGATTAATCAGCCCCAGCATTTT. Translating gives CASSPMTGINQPQHF.

The chain employs TRBV9 and TRBJ2-1; tentative D call: TRBD2 (5 bases). CDR1 and CDR2 from the germline V gene are SGDLS and YYNGEE. The V and J ends lost 0 bases and 3 bases respectively, with 7 bases between them. The CDR3 sequence is 14 residues long. Here the CDR3 reads CASSVAEGYNEQFF. In nucleotides, the CDR3 is TGTGCCAGCAGCGTAGCCGAGGGCTACAATGAGCAGTTCTTC. The full variable domain, its missing parts supplied by reference TRBV9 and TRBJ2-1, is DSGVTQTPKHLITATGQRVTLRCSPRSGDLSVYWYQQSLDQGLQFLIQYYNGEERAKGNILERFSAQQFPDLHSELNLSSLELGDSALYFCASSVAEGYNEQFFGPGTRLTVL.

This chain connects TRBV27 to TRBJ2-1; D call uncertain. The germline V and J ends were trimmed by 3 bases and 10 bases, with 16 bases remaining between them. The CDR3 totals 14 residues. The germline V gene has CDR1 MNHEY and CDR2 SMNVEV (reference sequence). CDR3 sequence reads: CASSFGGQLREQFF. As DNA, the CDR3 is TGTGCCAGCAGTTTCGGCGGCCAGCTGAGGGAGCAGTTCTTC.

In its sample, this clone was seen a few times. The J gene is TRBJ1-3, the V gene TRBV6-5, with D possibly being TRBD1 (6 bases). CDR3 length: 15 residues. V lost 7 bases to trimming and J lost 0 bases, with 13 bases between them. The germline CDR1 and CDR2 sequences are MNHEY and SVGAGI. The CDR3 region has the DNA TGTGCCAGCATCGCTACAGGGTACTCTGGAAACACCATATATTTT. This translates into CASIATGYSGNTIYF.

The chain recombines TRBV6-4 with TRBJ2-4; tentative D call: TRBD2 (5 bases). V dropped 9 bases and J dropped 6 bases, with 15 bases sitting between them. Per germline, CDR1 MRHNA and CDR2 SNTAGT. This CDR3 comprises 13 residues. The CDR3 coding sequence is TGTGCCAGGCAGGCGGGCTCAGCAAACATTCAGTACTTC. Protein sequence: CARQAGSANIQYF.